This T cell receptor beta chain stems from a study of CD8 T cells in ankylosing spondylitis. TCRdb passed the 5' RACE reads through MiXCR, listing each CDR3 protein once. The sample includes some 240,000 distinct CDR3 sequences, roughly 8.6% of them seen just once. Germline CDR1 is SGDLS and CDR2 is YYNGEE. This CDR3 has 14 residues. The V and J ends lost 0 bases and 2 bases respectively, with 7 bases between them. The TCR was taken from a male donor with ankylosing spondylitis or in good health (not recorded which). The chain recombines TRBV9 with TRBJ2-3; D perhaps matches TRBD2 (5 bases). The sample consisted of blood, either unsorted or a sorted T cell fraction (not recorded which). The CDR3 protein is CASSVVDYTDTQYF. Written as DNA, the CDR3 is TGTGCCAGCAGCGTAGTCGACTACACAGATACGCAGTATTTT.